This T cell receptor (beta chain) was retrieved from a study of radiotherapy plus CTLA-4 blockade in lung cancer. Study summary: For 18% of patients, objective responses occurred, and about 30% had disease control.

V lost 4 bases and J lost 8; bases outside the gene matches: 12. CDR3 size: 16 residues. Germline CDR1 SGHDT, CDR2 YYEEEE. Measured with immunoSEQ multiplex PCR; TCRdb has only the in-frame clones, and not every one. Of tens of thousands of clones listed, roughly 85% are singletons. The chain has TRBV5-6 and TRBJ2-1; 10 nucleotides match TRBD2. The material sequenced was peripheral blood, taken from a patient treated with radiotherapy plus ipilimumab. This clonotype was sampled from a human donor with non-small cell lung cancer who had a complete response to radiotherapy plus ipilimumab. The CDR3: CASSPLTSGLPDEQFF. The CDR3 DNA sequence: TGTGCCAGCAGCCCCCTGACTAGCGGGCTTCCTGATGAGCAGTTCTTC.